These 18 T cell receptor beta chains share one sample of origin, sequenced in a study of shared clonotypes between healthy human individuals. Terminally differentiated effector memory CD45RA+ cells were left out of the naive CD8 fraction, which was CD45RO-negative and positively selected for CCR7. This table comes from immunoSEQ multiplex PCR, and its TCRdb copy is limited to in-frame clones, with some not included. Of around 1.9 million clones in the sample, approximately 94% were seen once. The sequencing sample was made of naive CD8+ T cells from PBMCs. These receptors all come from a man aged 18 to 30 in good health. Some clones in this sample may be carry-over from other donors' samples.

The table lists this clone with a count of one. The V and J genes are TRBV19 and TRBJ2-3; D not certain. The germline CDR1 and CDR2 sequences are LNHDA and SQIVND (reference sequence). This CDR3 is built from 14 residues. V was clipped by 11 bases and J by 0 bases, with 15 bases between them. CDR3 protein: CAVSGLSSTDTQYF. DNA for the CDR3: TGTGCCGTGTCGGGCTTATCTAGCACAGATACGCAGTATTTT.

On this clone itself: This CDR3 is also generated by other DNA sequences in the sample. The chain carries TRBV28 and TRBJ2-6; D uncertain. There are 14 residues in the CDR3. The V end lost 3 bases, the J end lost 4 bases, and 7 bases lay between the germline ends. Germline lookup yields CDR1 MDHEN and CDR2 SYDVKM. CDR3 coding DNA: TGTGCCAGCAGTTTCGGGTCGGGGGCCAACGTCCTGACTTTC. This gives the protein CASSFGSGANVLTF. Complete variable domain (other parts from reference TRBV28 and TRBJ2-6): DVKVTQSSRYLVKRTGEKVFLECVQDMDHENMFWYRQDPGLGLRLIYFSYDVKMKEKGDIPEGYSVSREKKERFSLILESASTNQTSMYLCASSFGSGANVLTFGAGSRLTVL.

The chain links TRBV7-2 to TRBJ2-7; D is ambiguous. Germline-derived CDR1 and CDR2 are SGHTA and FQGNSA. The CDR3 extends over 14 amino acids. The germline V and J ends were trimmed by 5 bases and 3 bases, with 14 bases remaining between them. The CDR3 coding sequence is TGTGCCAGCAGCGACACACTCATGGGCTACGAGCAGTACTTC. The encoded protein is CASSDTLMGYEQYF.

The rearrangement uses TRBV19 and TRBJ1-1; possible D gene TRBD1, 6 bases. Per germline, CDR1 LNHDA and CDR2 SQIVND (reference sequence). Trimming shortened V by 4 bases and J by 4 bases, and 7 bases separated the two germline ends. The CDR3 is 12 residues long. CDR3 protein: CASSRTATEAFF. In nucleotides, the CDR3 is TGTGCCAGTAGTAGGACAGCCACTGAAGCTTTCTTT.

V and J are TRBV19 and TRBJ2-1; D gene unclear. Germline loops: CDR1 LNHDA, CDR2 SQIVND (reference sequence). The ends were cut back, 1 base at V and 5 bases at J, with 9 bases in the middle. The CDR3 runs to 14 residues. The CDR3 region has the DNA TGTGCCAGTAGTATAGTTCCCCGGAACAATGAGCAGTTCTTC. Amino acids: CASSIVPRNNEQFF.

The chain couples TRBV6-6 to TRBJ1-1; no reliable D call. Per the germline V gene, CDR1 is MNHNY and CDR2 is SVGAGI (reference sequence). The CDR3 covers 15 residues. V lost 6 bases and J 3 bases, leaving 17 bases between the germline ends. CDR3 protein: CASRQLEGVYTEAFF. The CDR3 DNA sequence: TGTGCCAGCAGACAACTGGAGGGAGTCTACACTGAAGCTTTCTTT.

The chain uses TRBV28 and TRBJ2-1, with D perhaps assigned TRBD1 or TRBD2 (5 bases each). V was cut by 7 bases and J by 8 bases, with 9 bases left in between. Germline V gene data show CDR1 as MDHEN and CDR2 as SYDVKM. The CDR3 sequence is 11 residues long. The CDR3 sequence: CASMRGDEQFF. CDR3 bases: TGTGCCAGCATGAGGGGAGATGAGCAGTTCTTC. Looking up the rest from reference TRBV28 and TRBJ2-1 gives the full variable domain: DVKVTQSSRYLVKRTGEKVFLECVQDMDHENMFWYRQDPGLGLRLIYFSYDVKMKEKGDIPEGYSVSREKKERFSLILESASTNQTSMYLCASMRGDEQFFGPGTRLTVL.

The chain has TRBV5-4 and TRBJ2-7; D remains unclear. The CDR3 is 14 amino acids. In germline, CDR1 is SGHNT, CDR2 YYREEE (reference sequence). V was pared by 8 bases and J by 5 bases, with 20 bases between. The CDR3 here is CASYKTGVGHEQYF. The CDR3 nucleotides are TGTGCCAGTTATAAGACTGGGGTCGGTCACGAGCAGTACTTC. Drawing the rest from reference TRBV5-4 and TRBJ2-7, the complete variable domain is ETGVTQSPTHLIKTRGQQVTLRCSSQSGHNTVSWYQQALGQGPQFIFQYYREEENGRGNFPPRFSGLQFPNYSSELNVNALELDDSALYLCASYKTGVGHEQYFGPGTRLTVT.

Of note for this clone: Within the sample, other DNA sequences also encode this same CDR3. The V gene is TRBV27, the J gene TRBJ2-3; D may be TRBD2 (5 bases). V lost 5 bases and J lost 4, with 10 bases in between. The CDR3 sequence is 13 residues long. Germline CDR1 MNHEY, CDR2 SMNVEV (reference sequence). The CDR3 DNA reads TGTGCCAGCAGTCTTGAGGGCGCAGATACGCAGTATTTT. Its translation: CASSLEGADTQYF.

A word on this clone: Other nucleotide sequences from this sample produce the same CDR3. This chain connects TRBV6-1 to TRBJ2-7; 7 bases map to TRBD2. Unmatched junction bases numbered 6, after V lost 2 bases and J lost 2 bases. Germline V gives CDR1 MNHNS, CDR2 SASEGT. The CDR3 extends over 15 amino acids. The DNA of the CDR3 is TGTGCCAGCAGTGAAAGGGCTAGCGGTACCTACGAGCAGTACTTC. This encodes CASSERASGTYEQYF.

V and J are TRBV7-6 and TRBJ1-2; D perhaps matches TRBD1 (5 bases). The germline V gene has CDR1 SGHVS and CDR2 FNYEAQ. The CDR3 has 15 residues. Trimming cost V 5 bases and J 6 bases, with 19 bases left between them. The CDR3 nucleotides read TGTGCCAGCAGCACGGGACCCCTGAATCCCCATGGCTACACCTTC. Translation gives CASSTGPLNPHGYTF.

This sequence joins TRBV28 and TRBJ1-3, with D hard to call. Trimming cost V 4 bases and J 7 bases, with 8 bases left between them. CDR1 MDHEN and CDR2 SYDVKM come from the germline V gene. The CDR3 sequence is 12 residues long. CDR3 amino acids: CASSWGGNTIYF. The CDR3 nucleotides are TGTGCCAGCAGTTGGGGAGGGAACACCATATATTTT.

V is TRBV2 and J is TRBJ1-4; D perhaps matches TRBD1 (5 bases). The CDR3 contains 15 residues. The V and J ends lost 4 bases and 3 bases respectively, with 12 bases between them. CDR1 and CDR2 (germline): SNHLY, FYNNEI. The CDR3 DNA is TGTGCCAGCAGTGGGCGGGACTTGGCTAATGAAAAACTGTTTTTT. This gives the protein CASSGRDLANEKLFF.

The chain links TRBV28 to TRBJ2-7; 9 bases agree with TRBD1. The CDR3 is 16 amino acids. Germline CDR1 MDHEN, CDR2 SYDVKM. Losses at the gene ends were 6 bases for V and 4 bases for J; bases not matched to a gene: 13. The CDR3 DNA sequence: TGTGCCAGCAGCCTATTAGAGGTACAGGGGGCATACGAGCAGTACTTC. Translation: CASSLLEVQGAYEQYF.

V and J are TRBV4-3 and TRBJ1-1; TRBD1 agrees at 7 bases. CDR3 length: 16 residues. In germline, CDR1 is LGHNA, CDR2 YSLEER. Trimming took 3 bases from V and 0 from J; bases not matched to a gene: 7. The CDR3 sequence: CASSHELQGMNTEAFF. In nucleotides, the CDR3 is TGCGCCAGCAGCCATGAGCTACAGGGGATGAACACTGAAGCTTTCTTT.

A word on this clone: The same CDR3 is also encoded by other DNA sequences in this sample. The chain uses TRBV19 and TRBJ1-5, with a possible D match to TRBD1 (5 bases). Trimming removed 1 base at V and 4 bases at J, with 11 bases between. Germline lookup yields CDR1 LNHDA and CDR2 SQIVND (reference sequence). The CDR3 extends over 15 amino acids. CDR3 DNA: TGTGCCAGTAGTATAGGGAGGGGTGGGAATCAGCCCCAGCATTTT. Its translation: CASSIGRGGNQPQHF.

The chain combines TRBV10-1 with TRBJ2-7; possible D gene TRBD2, 6 bases. Germline-derived CDR1 and CDR2 are WNHNN and SYGVQD (reference sequence). Between the trimmed V and J ends, which lost 4 bases and 7 bases, there was a span of 20 bases. This CDR3 is built from 15 residues. CDR3 in DNA: TGCGCCAGCAGTGTTCATTTGGCGGGATCCGGTGAGCAGTACTTC. As protein: CASSVHLAGSGEQYF.

The chain employs TRBV5-1 and TRBJ1-1; D uncertain. The CDR3 has 15 amino acids. From germline, CDR1 is SGHRS and CDR2 YFSETQ. V was clipped by 4 bases and J by 4 bases, with 17 bases between them. CDR3 amino acids: CASSTGGGVPTEAFF. As DNA, the CDR3 is TGCGCCAGCAGCACCGGAGGTGGGGTCCCCACTGAAGCTTTCTTT.